This TCR beta chain was obtained from a study of blood T cells in healthy people across ages. Study overall: The template switching approach captured approximately one barcoded beta molecule for every two T cells. Study results and limitations: Naive and antigen-experienced cells were not separated, limiting conclusive comparison. Age brought a roughly linear fall in TCR beta diversity measured per million T cells.

Turning to this clonotype: Its target is unknown.

A minimum of 5 micrograms of total RNA was extracted per sample. Trimming at V came to 1 base and at J to 7 bases, leaving 4 bases not matched to a gene. Germline values: CDR1 KGHSH, CDR2 LQKENI. The CDR3 loop spans 14 amino acids. Primed by a sample-barcoded 5' primer and a J-beta primer mix, a second PCR proceeded for 7 to 11 cycles. Using its own MiXCR run on the 5' RACE reads, TCRdb lists one record per CDR3 protein. The sample gives 1,500,000 or so distinct CDR3 sequences, 35% to 45% of which show up once; around 4% is in the top ten. Sequenced material: blood. The chain has TRBV18 and TRBJ1-2, with 9 bases lining up with TRBD1. The source of this sequence is a woman aged 18-29 years in good health. The CDR3 sequence: CASSPRTGDSGYTF. CDR3 bases: TGTGCCAGCTCACCACGGACAGGGGACTCTGGCTACACCTTC.